This passage covers 30 T cell receptor beta chains from one sample sequenced in a study of cytomegalovirus exposure and HLA in healthy donors. Assay: immunoSEQ multiplex PCR; the TCRdb copy retains only in-frame clones and omits some. The sample holds around 120,000 clones, 70% to 90% seen once. The sample was PBMCs. The receptors were sampled from a woman between 18 and 30 years old in good health and CMV-seronegative.

The V call is TRBV14, the J call TRBJ1-1, with a possible D match to TRBD1 (5 bases). The CDR3 is 15 amino acids. Germline V lookup: CDR1 SGHDN, CDR2 FVKESK. Trimming removed 1 base from V and 2 bases from J, with 11 bases in between. CDR3 sequence reads: CASSQVRGTNTEAFF. The CDR3 DNA sequence: TGTGCCAGCAGCCAAGTTCGGGGGACTAACACTGAAGCTTTCTTT. Full variable domain (rest looked up from reference TRBV14 and TRBJ1-1): EAGVTQFPSHSVIEKGQTVTLRCDPISGHDNLYWYRRVMGKEIKFLLHFVKESKQDESGMPNNRFLAERTGGTYSTLKVQPAELEDSGVYFCASSQVRGTNTEAFFGQGTRLTVV.

The rearrangement links TRBV7-9 to TRBJ2-6; no firm D call. Trimming took off 5 bases at V and 0 bases at J, with 8 bases between the two ends. The CDR3 has 15 amino acids. Germline V gene lookup returns CDR1 SEHNR and CDR2 FQNEAQ (reference sequence). In DNA form, the CDR3 reads TGTGCCAGCAGCCTAATAAACTCTGGGGCCAACGTCCTGACTTTC. Protein product: CASSLINSGANVLTF.

The chain has TRBV7-9 and TRBJ2-1; D may be TRBD1 (8 bases). The CDR3 sequence is 16 residues long. V lost 3 bases and J 7 bases, leaving 19 bases between the germline ends. The V gene's germline CDR1 is SEHNR and CDR2 FQNEAQ (reference sequence). CDR3 in amino acids: CASSFNWDRRGNEQFF. The CDR3 DNA is TGTGCCAGCAGCTTCAATTGGGACAGGCGGGGGAATGAGCAGTTCTTC.

This chain joins TRBV4-3 and TRBJ2-7; 8 bases fit TRBD2. The CDR3 sequence is 20 residues long. From germline, CDR1 is LGHNA and CDR2 YSLEER. Unmatched junction bases numbered 20, after V lost 1 base and J lost 3 bases. The CDR3 sequence: CASSQGGAGTSFLSGYEQYF. For the CDR3, the DNA is TGCGCCAGCAGCCAAGGGGGGGCGGGGACTAGTTTTCTTTCCGGCTACGAGCAGTACTTC.

This sequence joins TRBV4-1 and TRBJ1-5; D unresolved. Germline loops: CDR1 MGHRA, CDR2 YSYEKL. Between the trimmed V and J ends, which lost 1 base and 3 bases, there was a span of 10 bases. The CDR3 extends over 15 amino acids. The CDR3 reads CASSQGSGINQPQHF. In DNA form, the CDR3 reads TGCGCCAGCAGCCAAGGTTCAGGAATCAATCAGCCCCAGCATTTT.

The chain joins TRBV5-1 to TRBJ1-5; tentative D call: TRBD1 (5 bases). Between the trimmed V and J ends, which lost 1 base and 9 bases, there was a span of 17 bases. This CDR3 comprises 15 residues. CDR1 and CDR2 from the germline V gene are SGHRS and YFSETQ. Written as DNA, the CDR3 is TGCGCCAGCAGCTTGATGGGGACCGTGGAGGGGCCCCAGCATTTT. It is translated as CASSLMGTVEGPQHF.

J is TRBJ1-1 and V is TRBV11-3, with D hard to call. This CDR3 is 14 amino acids long. The V end was cut by 1 base, the J end by 0 bases, with 6 bases between. Germline V lookup: CDR1 SGHNT, CDR2 YENEEA. CDR3 bases: TGTGCCAGCAGCTTAGCTGCGGTGAACACTGAAGCTTTCTTT. Protein product: CASSLAAVNTEAFF.

The V gene is TRBV29-1, the J gene TRBJ2-7; D gene uncertain. CDR3 length: 12 residues. Trimming pared 7 bases from V and 2 bases from J, leaving 12 bases between. The germline CDR1 and CDR2 sequences are SQVTM and ANQGSEA. CDR3 sequence: CSAGFRTYEQYF. As DNA, the CDR3 is TGCAGCGCCGGGTTTAGGACCTACGAGCAGTACTTC.

The chain links TRBV27 to TRBJ2-7, with D perhaps TRBD1 (6 bases). CDR3 size: 13 residues. Germline-derived CDR1 and CDR2 are MNHEY and SMNVEV (reference sequence). V was shortened by 8 bases and J by 1 base, with 12 bases between the two germline ends. This CDR3 is CASGGQRSYEQYF. In DNA form, the CDR3 reads TGTGCCAGCGGTGGACAGCGGTCCTACGAGCAGTACTTC.

CDR3 DNA: TGTGCCAGCCCCGGTTTGGGGGGTGAGCAGTACTTC. The encoded protein is CASPGLGGEQYF. This chain connects TRBV9 to TRBJ2-7, with TRBD2 as a possible D gene (6 bases). The CDR3 has 12 amino acids. Trimming removed 7 bases from V and 7 bases from J, with 15 bases in between. The germline gives CDR1 SGDLS, CDR2 YYNGEE.

The rearrangement uses TRBV11-3 and TRBJ2-7; D call uncertain. This CDR3 has 14 residues. Germline-derived CDR1 and CDR2 are SGHNT and YENEEA. The ends were cut back, 0 bases at V and 2 bases at J, with 8 bases in the middle. DNA of the CDR3: TGTGCCAGCAGCTTAGAACCAGGCACCTACGAGCAGTACTTC. This encodes CASSLEPGTYEQYF.

V usage is TRBV11-2 and J usage is TRBJ1-2; D perhaps matches TRBD1 (6 bases). The V end was cut by 3 bases, the J end by 4 bases, with 6 bases between. Looked up from germline, CDR1 is SGHAT and CDR2 is FQNNGV. This CDR3 spans 12 amino acids. CDR3 sequence (DNA): TGTGCCAGCAGCTTGACAGGCTATGGCTACACCTTC. This codes for CASSLTGYGYTF.

This chain links TRBV28 with TRBJ1-5; D is unclear. This CDR3 region has 12 residues. From germline, CDR1 is MDHEN and CDR2 SYDVKM. Trimming stripped 6 bases from V and 11 bases from J, with 14 bases between. CDR3 region: CASSPTVRTQHF. The CDR3 bases are TGTGCCAGCAGCCCCACAGTACGGACCCAGCATTTT. The whole variable domain, remainder taken from reference TRBV28 and TRBJ1-5, is DVKVTQSSRYLVKRTGEKVFLECVQDMDHENMFWYRQDPGLGLRLIYFSYDVKMKEKGDIPEGYSVSREKKERFSLILESASTNQTSMYLCASSPTVRTQHFGDGTRLSIL.

CDR3 DNA: TGTGCCAGCAGTGTCACAGGGGATAGCAATCAGCCCCAGCATTTT. It is translated as CASSVTGDSNQPQHF. V usage is TRBV6-4 and J usage is TRBJ1-5; 7 bases map to TRBD1. With V trimmed by 4 bases and J by 0 bases, 3 bases remained unmatched. The CDR3 is 15 amino acids. Germline V gene data show CDR1 as MRHNA and CDR2 as SNTAGT.

The chain uses TRBV6-6 and TRBJ2-7; 7 bases fit TRBD2. Germline V gene sequence: CDR1 MNHNY, CDR2 SVGAGI (reference sequence). V lost 4 bases, J lost 2 bases, and 8 bases stayed unmatched. The CDR3 runs to 15 residues. CDR3 region: CASSSLAGTTYEQYF. CDR3 DNA: TGTGCCAGCAGTTCGTTGGCAGGGACTACCTACGAGCAGTACTTC.

This chain uses TRBV9 with TRBJ2-7, with 7 bases fitting TRBD1. The V segment lost 0 bases and the J segment 2 bases; nucleotides outside the gene matches: 5. The CDR3 runs to 15 residues. Germline CDR1 SGDLS, CDR2 YYNGEE. The CDR3 DNA reads as TGTGCCAGCAGCGTAGGGACAGGTCCTGCCTACGAGCAGTACTTC. The encoded protein is CASSVGTGPAYEQYF.

The V gene is TRBV28, the J gene TRBJ1-4; possibly TRBD1 for D (6 bases). Trimming shortened V by 5 bases and J by 5 bases, and 12 bases separated the two germline ends. This CDR3 spans 14 amino acids. The V gene's germline CDR1 is MDHEN and CDR2 SYDVKM. DNA for the CDR3: TGTGCCAGCAGTCCCGGACAGCTCAATGAAAAACTGTTTTTT. Protein: CASSPGQLNEKLFF.

The chain uses TRBV6-1 and TRBJ1-5; the match to TRBD1 covers 8 bases. Germline values: CDR1 MNHNS, CDR2 SASEGT. The CDR3 runs 17 residues. The V and J ends lost 4 bases and 0 bases, in that order; junction bases with no gene match: 8. CDR3 bases: TGTGCCAGCAGTGGTGGGACAGGCTTCTTTAGCAATCAGCCCCAGCATTTT. Amino acid sequence: CASSGGTGFFSNQPQHF.

Points on this clone: The junction departs from the called germline gene at one end, perhaps through a read error. Other DNA variants within this sample encode the same CDR3. This chain links TRBV6-6 with TRBJ2-3; TRBD2 agrees at 7 bases. The CDR3 has 16 residues. CDR1 and CDR2 (germline): MNHNY, SVGAGI (reference sequence). CDR3 bases: TGTGCCAGCAGTTACGAGGGACTAATTCGGAGTTGGACGCAGTACTTT. Translating it yields CASSYEGLIRSWTQYF.

V usage is TRBV27 and J usage is TRBJ2-7, with TRBD1 matching over 8 bases. This CDR3 spans 14 amino acids. Trimming took 5 bases from V and 2 from J; bases not matched to a gene: 5. The germline gives CDR1 MNHEY, CDR2 SMNVEV (reference sequence). The CDR3 protein is CASSPGQAAYEQYF. The CDR3, as DNA: TGTGCCAGCAGTCCGGGACAGGCGGCCTACGAGCAGTACTTC.

The chain joins TRBV7-8 to TRBJ1-3; weak D call: TRBD1 (5 bases). V lost 1 base and J lost 4, with 8 bases in between. Germline V CDR1 and CDR2: SGHVS, FQNEAQ. The length of the CDR3 is 14 residues. The CDR3 sequence is CASSLGDRGNTIYF. The CDR3 nucleotides read TGTGCCAGCAGCTTAGGAGACAGAGGAAACACCATATATTTT.

This clone appeared once. The chain combines TRBV28 with TRBJ1-5; TRBD1 matches 9 bases. This CDR3 contains 16 residues. V shed 3 bases, J shed 5 bases, and the junction held 8 bases outside the gene matches. Germline CDR1 and CDR2: MDHEN and SYDVKM. The DNA for the CDR3 is TGTGCCAGCAGTTTGTATGACAGGGGGGGGTATCAGCCCCAGCATTTT. The encoded protein is CASSLYDRGGYQPQHF.

The rearrangement joins TRBV18 to TRBJ2-7; 8 nucleotides agree with TRBD2. The CDR3 extends over 15 amino acids. The V and J ends lost 0 bases and 4 bases, in that order; junction bases with no gene match: 5. Germline V gene sequence: CDR1 KGHSH, CDR2 LQKENI. CDR3 in DNA: TGTGCCAGCTCACCACCGGAGCAGCGGGGGTACGAGCAGTACTTC. Translated, it gives CASSPPEQRGYEQYF.

This clone was recorded only once. V and J are TRBV7-8 and TRBJ2-7, with 16 bases identical to TRBD2. The V and J ends lost 2 bases and 6 bases, in that order; junction bases with no gene match: 10. In germline, CDR1 is SGHVS, CDR2 FQNEAQ. The CDR3 is made up of 18 amino acids. CDR3 amino acids: CASSLIYGTSGREAEQYF. The CDR3 DNA is TGTGCCAGCAGCTTAATTTATGGGACTAGCGGGAGGGAGGCCGAGCAGTACTTC.

About this clone itself: The sample has other DNA sequences that encode this CDR3 too. V and J are TRBV10-3 and TRBJ2-1; D is ambiguous. CDR1 ENHRY and CDR2 SYGVKD come from the germline V gene. The V gene lost 3 bases and the J gene lost 9 bases, with 6 bases spanning the gap. The CDR3 extends over 11 amino acids. DNA for the CDR3: TGTGCCATCAGTGACCGCGGTGAGCAGTTCTTC. Translating it yields CAISDRGEQFF.

The rearrangement uses TRBV28 and TRBJ2-7; D is perhaps TRBD2 (6 bases). The CDR3 totals 14 residues. CDR1 MDHEN and CDR2 SYDVKM come from the germline V gene. Trimming removed 2 bases from V and 5 bases from J, with 13 bases in between. The CDR3 nucleotides are TGTGCCAGCAGTTTAGGAGGGGATCTCCACGAGCAGTACTTC. Encoded protein: CASSLGGDLHEQYF.

This chain links TRBV7-9 with TRBJ2-7; 7 bases are a match to TRBD1. The ends lost 4 bases at V and 1 base at J; junction bases unmatched: 4. Germline CDR1 SEHNR, CDR2 FQNEAQ (reference sequence). The CDR3 sequence is 14 residues long. CDR3 amino acids: CASSSRDSSYEQYF. Here the CDR3 DNA reads TGTGCCAGCAGCTCCCGGGACAGTTCCTACGAGCAGTACTTC. The whole variable domain, filled in from reference TRBV7-9 and TRBJ2-7, reads DTGVSQNPRHKITKRGQNVTFRCDPISEHNRLYWYRQTLGQGPEFLTYFQNEAQLEKSRLLSDRFSAERPKGSFSTLEIQRTEQGDSAMYLCASSSRDSSYEQYFGPGTRLTVT.

The rearrangement joins TRBV7-6 to TRBJ2-7; 7 bases line up with TRBD1. Trimming at V came to 1 base and at J to 2 bases, leaving 8 bases not matched to a gene. Germline lookup yields CDR1 SGHVS and CDR2 FNYEAQ. The CDR3 has 16 residues. CDR3 nucleotide sequence: TGTGCCAGCAGCTTAGGTGAGGGGGCCCTTACCTACGAGCAGTACTTC. Encoded protein: CASSLGEGALTYEQYF.

CDR3 coding DNA: TGTGCCAGCAGTTTACAGGTACCAACTAATGAAAAACTGTTTTTT. This encodes CASSLQVPTNEKLFF. The rearrangement uses TRBV28 and TRBJ1-4; D is uncertain. V was cut by 2 bases and J by 0 bases, with 7 bases left in between. The CDR3 contains 15 residues. The germline V gene has CDR1 MDHEN and CDR2 SYDVKM.

This chain links TRBV28 with TRBJ1-3; D remains ambiguous. Germline V gene data show CDR1 as MDHEN and CDR2 as SYDVKM. The CDR3 sequence is 13 residues long. Trimming stripped 10 bases from V and 0 bases from J, with 10 bases between. For the CDR3, the DNA is TGTGCCACCGAGGAGACCTCTGGAAACACCATATATTTT. Its protein is CATEETSGNTIYF.